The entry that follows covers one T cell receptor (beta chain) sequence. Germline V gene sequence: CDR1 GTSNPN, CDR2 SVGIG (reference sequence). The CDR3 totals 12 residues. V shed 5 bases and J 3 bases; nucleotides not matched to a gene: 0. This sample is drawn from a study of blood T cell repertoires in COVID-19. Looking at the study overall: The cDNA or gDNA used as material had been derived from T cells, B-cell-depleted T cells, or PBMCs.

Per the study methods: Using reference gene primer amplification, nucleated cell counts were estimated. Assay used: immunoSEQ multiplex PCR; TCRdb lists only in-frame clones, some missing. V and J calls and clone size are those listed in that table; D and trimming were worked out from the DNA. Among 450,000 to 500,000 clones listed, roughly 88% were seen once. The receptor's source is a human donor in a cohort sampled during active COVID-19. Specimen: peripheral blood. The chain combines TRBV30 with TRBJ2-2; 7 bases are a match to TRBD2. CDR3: CAWRGDTGELFF. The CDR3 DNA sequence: TGTGCCTGGCGGGGGGACACCGGGGAGCTGTTTTTT.